The 17 T cell receptor beta chains below were found in one sample sequenced in a study of T-cell reconstitution after alpha-beta-depleted transplantation in children. TCRbeta library preparation incorporated unique molecular identifiers. TCRdb called the PCR reads again in MiXCR, with one record for every CDR3 protein. The repertoire holds about 250,000 distinct CDR3 sequences, with more than 20% as singletons. The specimen comprised PBMCs, mostly from graft donor cells, sampled 360 days after TCRalphabeta/CD19-depleted stem cell transplant. These receptors all come from a female patient younger than 10 who had a stem cell transplant for congenital amegakaryocytic thrombocytopenia, so the T cells may come from the graft donor.

This clonotype has more than one count but fewer than ten. The chain carries TRBV12-3 or TRBV12-4 and TRBJ1-3; D unresolved. CDR3 length: 15 amino acids. V dropped 3 bases and J dropped 0 bases, with 9 bases sitting between them. The CDR3 loop reads CASSFSAVSGNTIYF. CDR3 DNA: TGTGCCAGCAGTTTTTCGGCGGTCTCTGGAAACACCATATATTTT.

The chain is built from TRBV7-2 and TRBJ2-3; TRBD2 agrees at 14 bases. CDR3 length equals 17 residues. Looked up from germline, CDR1 is SGHTA and CDR2 is FQGNSA. With 4 bases clipped from V and 3 bases from J, the junction kept 6 bases outside the gene matches. Written as DNA, the CDR3 is TGTGCCAGCAGCTCGCGACTAGCGGGGGGGCCAACAGATACGCAGTATTTT. It codes for CASSSRLAGGPTDTQYF.

The CDR3 loop reads CASSLAVRASGAPSYEQYF. The CDR3, as DNA: TGTGCCAGCAGCTTGGCTGTTCGGGCTAGCGGGGCCCCCTCCTACGAGCAGTACTTC. The chain uses TRBV5-6 and TRBJ2-7, with 9 bases identical to TRBD2. From germline, CDR1 is SGHDT and CDR2 YYEEEE. The J segment lost 0 bases and the V segment lost 0 bases, leaving 13 bases of the junction unmatched. The CDR3 sequence is 19 residues long.

The rearrangement links TRBV20-1 to TRBJ2-3, with TRBD1 as a possible D gene (6 bases). The length of the CDR3 is 15 residues. The V gene's germline CDR1 is DFQATT and CDR2 SNEGSKA (reference sequence). Trimming removed 3 bases from V and 2 bases from J, with 15 bases in between. The CDR3 sequence: CSASTGYGDTDTQYF. The CDR3 nucleotides are TGCAGTGCTAGCACAGGGTATGGGGACACAGATACGCAGTATTTT.

This clonotype occurred a few times. CDR3 loop: CASTDPGLDPDEQFF. CDR3 sequence (DNA): TGTGCCAGCACCGATCCAGGACTGGACCCAGATGAGCAGTTCTTC. J is TRBJ2-1 and V is TRBV27; perhaps TRBD2 as D (5 bases). Germline V gene sequence: CDR1 MNHEY, CDR2 SMNVEV (reference sequence). Deletions cut 7 bases from V and 8 bases from J, with 21 bases between. This CDR3 region has 15 residues.

CDR3: CASRSGKAGLQETQYF. Written as DNA, the CDR3 is TGTGCCAGCAGATCAGGGAAAGCGGGACTACAAGAGACCCAGTACTTC. The chain couples TRBV28 to TRBJ2-5; 7 positions agree with TRBD2. V gave up 6 bases and J gave up 2 bases; unmatched junction bases: 12. Germline values: CDR1 MDHEN, CDR2 SYDVKM. This CDR3 is built from 16 residues.

This clonotype appeared a few times. V is TRBV6-5 and J is TRBJ2-2; D may match TRBD1 or TRBD2 (5 bases each). With 0 bases removed from V and 3 bases from J, the gap between germline ends came to 8 bases. Germline V gives CDR1 MNHEY, CDR2 SVGAGI. The CDR3 totals 15 residues. In DNA, the CDR3 is TGTGCCAGCAGTTACTCGGGGACCCACACCGGGGAGCTGTTTTTT. Translating gives CASSYSGTHTGELFF.

The CDR3 protein is CASSQARDRGTRDEKLFF. Written as DNA, the CDR3 is TGTGCCAGCAGCCAAGCCCGGGACAGGGGGACAAGGGATGAAAAACTGTTTTTT. The rearrangement joins TRBV3-1 to TRBJ1-4, with 11 bases lining up with TRBD1. Germline assignment: CDR1 LGHDT and CDR2 YNNKEL (reference sequence). The V and J ends lost 1 base and 6 bases, in that order; junction bases with no gene match: 10. This CDR3 region has 18 residues.

This clonotype was counted once. This chain links TRBV28 with TRBJ2-7, with 9 positions matching TRBD1. Germline-derived CDR1 and CDR2 are MDHEN and SYDVKM. V gave up 6 bases and J gave up 7 bases; unmatched junction bases: 13. The CDR3 totals 15 residues. The CDR3 coding sequence is TGTGCCAGCAGCCCGTTCGACAGGGGGTTAGGGGAGCAGTACTTC. Translated: CASSPFDRGLGEQYF.

This clonotype was observed a few times. The chain uses TRBV20-1 and TRBJ2-5, with unresolved D. This CDR3 spans 12 amino acids. Germline CDR1 DFQATT, CDR2 SNEGSKA (reference sequence). Deletions cut 4 bases from V and 1 base from J, with 7 bases between. CDR3 residues: CSAKAGQETQYF. The CDR3 nucleotides are TGCAGTGCTAAGGCAGGCCAAGAGACCCAGTACTTC.

The chain employs TRBV5-1 and TRBJ2-2, with 8 bases identical to TRBD2. Looked up from germline, CDR1 is SGHRS and CDR2 is YFSETQ. Trimming at V came to 2 bases and at J to 2 bases, leaving 5 bases not matched to a gene. The CDR3 covers 16 residues. The CDR3 is CASSLRTSSNTGELFF. The CDR3 coding sequence is TGCGCCAGCAGCTTAAGGACTAGCTCCAACACCGGGGAGCTGTTTTTT.

This clonotype has ten or more counts. This chain uses TRBV25-1 with TRBJ2-5; possibly TRBD2 for D (6 bases). Germline values: CDR1 MGHDK, CDR2 SYGVNS. Deletions cut 2 bases from V and 2 bases from J, with 9 bases between. There are 14 residues in the CDR3. The CDR3 here is CASSEGGIQETQYF. CDR3 bases: TGTGCCAGCAGTGAAGGGGGGATACAAGAGACCCAGTACTTC.

This clonotype was recorded at least ten times. The chain couples TRBV3-1 to TRBJ2-1; the D is unclear. Germline V gives CDR1 LGHDT, CDR2 YNNKEL (reference sequence). Trimming left V 1 base short and J 9 bases short, with 10 bases between. This CDR3 is 13 amino acids long. The CDR3 here is CASSQGRRAEQFF. The CDR3 DNA sequence: TGTGCCAGCAGCCAAGGCAGGCGCGCTGAGCAGTTCTTC.

The chain employs TRBV6-1 and TRBJ2-1; the D is unclear. CDR3 length equals 15 residues. CDR1 is MNHNS, CDR2 SASEGT, per germline. V lost 3 bases and J lost 6, with 15 bases in between. The CDR3 spells CASSDRPVRINEQFF. The CDR3 DNA sequence: TGTGCCAGCAGTGATAGACCAGTAAGAATCAATGAGCAGTTCTTC.

This clonotype came up a few times. The rearrangement uses TRBV15 and TRBJ2-2; TRBD2 agrees at 10 bases. The V segment lost 0 bases and the J segment 1 base; nucleotides outside the gene matches: 11. CDR3 size: 20 residues. Germline CDR1 is LNHNV and CDR2 is YYDKDF (reference sequence). CDR3 sequence reads: CATSRDDRAGGHLNTGELFF. For the CDR3, the DNA is TGTGCCACCAGCAGAGATGATCGAGCGGGGGGGCATTTGAACACCGGGGAGCTGTTTTTT.

This clonotype was seen a few times. The V and J genes are TRBV20-1 and TRBJ1-1; tentative D call: TRBD1 (5 bases). This CDR3 is 16 amino acids long. V lost 4 bases and J lost 0, with 18 bases in between. Germline-derived CDR1 and CDR2 are DFQATT and SNEGSKA (reference sequence). CDR3 DNA sequence: TGCAGTGCTATGATGGCCCGGGGGGGACTGAACACTGAAGCTTTCTTT. It yields the protein CSAMMARGGLNTEAFF.

The CDR3 sequence is CSVGQTGAVNGYTF. The CDR3 DNA sequence: TGCAGCGTTGGACAGACAGGGGCAGTAAATGGCTACACCTTC. This chain joins TRBV29-1 and TRBJ1-2, with TRBD1 matching 8 bases. This CDR3 region has 14 residues. The V segment lost 4 bases and the J segment 6 bases; nucleotides outside the gene matches: 10. Per the germline V gene, CDR1 is SQVTM and CDR2 is ANQGSEA. Based on the CDR3 plus reference TRBV29-1 and TRBJ1-2, the full variable domain is SAVISQKPSRDICQRGTSLTIQCQVDSQVTMMFWYRQQPGQSLTLIATANQGSEATYESGFVIDKFPISRPNLTFSTLTVSNMSPEDSSIYLCSVGQTGAVNGYTFGSGTRLTVV.